Below, one T cell receptor (beta chain) is given with its context. Under the authors' procedure: Amplifying reference gene primers gave estimates of nucleated cell counts. Measured with immunoSEQ multiplex PCR; TCRdb has only the in-frame clones, and not every one. V, J and clone size were drawn from that table, and D and trimming were deduced from the DNA. Of 75,000 to 90,000 clones detected, under 95% appear once; the ten largest clones hold roughly 5.8%. These data are taken from a study of blood T cell repertoires in COVID-19. As for the study in general: Both acute and convalescent COVID-19 samples were obtained from the United States, Italy and Spain. PBMCs, B-cell-depleted T cells, or T cells were the source of the cDNA or gDNA that made up the material.

Losses at the gene ends were 3 bases for V and 4 bases for J; bases not matched to a gene: 7. CDR3 length equals 16 residues. Germline assignment: CDR1 SGHRS and CDR2 YFSETQ. The sample consisted of peripheral blood. V and J are TRBV5-1 and TRBJ2-1, with 10 bases aligning to TRBD2. This clonotype was obtained from a human donor in a cohort sampled during active COVID-19. The CDR3 loop is CASSWQIAGGYNEQFF. The CDR3 DNA reads as TGCGCCAGCAGCTGGCAGATAGCGGGGGGATACAATGAGCAGTTCTTC.